These T cell receptor beta chains were read from a single sample in a study of blood T cells in healthy people across ages. TCRdb called the 5' RACE reads again in MiXCR, with one record for every CDR3 protein. The sample yields about 1 million distinct CDR3 sequences, 20% to 25% seen once. These data were likewise used in another study, on T cells of mothers and their children.

The sequenced sample was blood. All receptors come from a girl aged 2 to 9 in good health. Both conserved end residues are part of each CDR3. Each record gives: V gene, J gene, clone size, CDR3 length, D gene, CDR3 protein, CDR3 DNA. D genes are given only for firm matches. Clone size is stated in some rows and not others, as once, few, many or a class when expanded.

TRBV7-2	TRBJ2-5	few	17	TRBD2	CASSLIRLAGKRETQYF	TGTGCCAGCAGCCTCATTAGACTAGCGGGGAAGAGAGAGACCCAGTACTTC
TRBV28	TRBJ2-4	few	12	NA	CASSFAKNIQYF	TGTGCCAGCAGTTTCGCCAAAAACATTCAGTACTTC
TRBV6-6	TRBJ2-2	few	15	TRBD2	CASRSGLAISGELFF	TGTGCCAGCAGGAGTGGACTAGCAATTTCGGGGGAGCTGTTTTTT
TRBV11-2	TRBJ1-1	NA	13	NA	CASSSYPNTEAFF	TGTGCCAGCAGCTCTTATCCGAACACTGAAGCTTTCTTT
TRBV27	TRBJ1-1	NA	16	NA	CASSLSGWDLGTEAFF	TGTGCCAGCAGTTTATCGGGGTGGGATTTAGGTACTGAAGCTTTCTTT
TRBV20-1	TRBJ2-7	NA	15	NA	CSARDPRGLPYEQYF	TGCAGTGCTAGAGATCCACGGGGGCTACCCTACGAGCAGTACTTC
TRBV12-3/TRBV12-4	TRBJ1-5	NA	15	NA	CASSPGGTRDQPQHF	TGTGCCAGCAGTCCGGGCGGGACTAGGGATCAGCCCCAGCATTTT
TRBV3-1	TRBJ2-7	few	15	NA	CASSQDGHHSYEQYF	TGTGCCAGCAGCCAAGATGGACATCACTCCTACGAGCAGTACTTC
TRBV9	TRBJ1-1	NA	13	NA	CASSVVEDTEAFF	TGTGCCAGCAGCGTAGTGGAGGACACTGAAGCTTTCTTT
TRBV14	TRBJ2-1	NA	15	NA	CASSLGQSRGTEQFF	TGTGCCAGCAGCCTAGGACAGAGCCGGGGAACCGAGCAGTTCTTC
TRBV29-1	TRBJ2-5	NA	12	NA	CSVLDKQETQYF	TGCAGCGTCTTGGACAAGCAAGAGACCCAGTACTTC
TRBV6-6	TRBJ2-1	few	12	NA	CASKTALHEQFF	TGTGCCAGCAAGACGGCTCTTCATGAGCAGTTCTTC
TRBV29-1	TRBJ1-2	NA	13	NA	CSVEELLDVGYTF	TGCAGCGTTGAAGAGCTCCTTGATGTTGGCTACACCTTC
TRBV6-1	TRBJ1-4	NA	12	NA	CASSEFSEKLFF	TGTGCCAGCAGTGAGTTCAGTGAAAAACTGTTTTTT
TRBV4-3	TRBJ2-2	few	18	TRBD2	CASSQVVSGGGATGELFF	TGCGCCAGCAGCCAAGTAGTATCAGGCGGGGGGGCCACCGGGGAGCTGTTTTTT
TRBV6-6	TRBJ1-4	NA	13	NA	CASSDGVDEKLFF	TGTGCCAGTTCCGACGGGGTCGATGAAAAACTGTTTTTT
TRBV29-1	TRBJ2-5	NA	13	TRBD2	CSVEGLAIRTQYF	TGCAGCGTTGAAGGACTAGCGATAAGGACCCAGTACTTC
TRBV25-1	TRBJ2-2	NA	16	TRBD1	CASSEATGPKGGELFF	TGTGCCAGCAGTGAAGCGACAGGGCCGAAAGGCGGGGAGCTGTTTTTT
TRBV11-1	TRBJ1-2	NA	15	NA	CASSPVSAADVGYTF	TGTGCCAGCAGCCCCGTCTCGGCAGCGGACGTCGGCTACACCTTC
TRBV4-3	TRBJ2-1	NA	16	NA	CASSQEVQTSYNEQFF	TGCGCCAGCAGCCAAGAAGTCCAGACCTCCTACAATGAGCAGTTCTTC
TRBV20-1	TRBJ2-3	NA	13	NA	CSALAIGTDTQYF	TGCAGTGCTCTAGCGATAGGCACAGATACGCAGTATTTT
TRBV7-3	TRBJ2-1	once	14	NA	CASSLLQGGYEQFF	TGTGCCAGCAGCTTATTACAGGGGGGGTATGAGCAGTTCTTC
TRBV27	TRBJ2-7	NA	15	NA	CASSSLWGVTYEQYF	TGTGCCAGCAGTTCCCTTTGGGGGGTAACCTACGAGCAGTACTTC
TRBV12-3/TRBV12-4	TRBJ2-4	NA	13	NA	CASSSGGTDIQYF	TGTGCCAGCAGTTCCGGAGGGACGGACATTCAGTACTTC
TRBV7-3	TRBJ1-1	NA	13	NA	CASSLMPNTEAFF	TGTGCCAGCAGCTTAATGCCGAACACTGAAGCTTTCTTT
TRBV11-2	TRBJ2-6	NA	16	NA	CASSPSLADGANVLTF	TGTGCCAGCAGCCCAAGCTTGGCTGATGGGGCCAACGTCCTGACTTTC
TRBV6-1	TRBJ2-4	few	12	NA	CASEGAKNIQYF	TGTGCCTCGGAAGGGGCCAAAAACATTCAGTACTTC
TRBV7-9	TRBJ2-1	NA	11	NA	CASSDVGEQFF	TGTGCCAGCAGCGACGTCGGGGAGCAGTTCTTC
TRBV28	TRBJ1-5	few	14	NA	CASSFPGMGQPQHF	TGTGCCAGCAGTTTTCCAGGAATGGGTCAGCCCCAGCATTTT
TRBV19	TRBJ2-5	NA	14	NA	CASNERSLGETQYF	TGTGCCAGTAACGAAAGATCCCTGGGAGAGACCCAGTACTTC
TRBV29-1	TRBJ1-1	NA	11	NA	CSPWEGTEAFF	TGCAGCCCCTGGGAGGGCACTGAAGCTTTCTTT
TRBV2	TRBJ2-1	NA	15	TRBD2	CASIGLAGDRSPRFF	TGTGCCAGCATAGGGCTAGCGGGGGATCGTAGCCCTCGGTTCTTC
TRBV20-1	TRBJ2-3	NA	13	NA	CSSWTGGTDTQYF	TGCAGTTCCTGGACCGGGGGCACAGATACGCAGTATTTT
TRBV7-2	TRBJ2-7	NA	14	NA	CASSLIEASYEQYF	TGTGCCAGCAGCTTAATTGAGGCTTCCTACGAGCAGTACTTC
TRBV13	TRBJ1-1	NA	12	TRBD1	CASSIQGLGAFF	TGTGCCAGCAGCATACAGGGGTTGGGAGCTTTCTTT
TRBV15	TRBJ2-7	NA	14	NA	CATSRTDGAYEQYF	TGTGCCACCAGCAGAACGGACGGAGCCTACGAGCAGTACTTC
TRBV7-2	TRBJ2-3	NA	15	TRBD2	CASTVSGRWTDTQYF	TGTGCCAGCACCGTTAGCGGGAGGTGGACGGATACGCAGTATTTT
TRBV4-1	TRBJ2-5	NA	16	NA	CASSRIFGTAQETQYF	TGCGCCAGCAGCCGCATCTTCGGCACAGCCCAAGAGACCCAGTACTTC
TRBV7-2	TRBJ2-7	NA	18	TRBD2	CASSLTFTAGGSSYEQYF	TGTGCCAGCAGTTTAACCTTTACAGCGGGGGGAAGCTCCTACGAGCAGTACTTC
TRBV11-2	TRBJ2-1	few	15	TRBD2	CASSLEVAGMGEQFF	TGTGCCAGCAGCTTAGAGGTAGCGGGTATGGGTGAGCAGTTCTTC
TRBV7-3	TRBJ2-1	few	15	TRBD2	CASSPQTSEHNEQFF	TGTGCCAGCAGCCCCCAGACTAGCGAGCACAATGAGCAGTTCTTC
TRBV4-3	TRBJ1-2	many	18	TRBD1	CASSQAWSGGTANYGYTF	TGCGCCAGCAGCCAAGCATGGTCGGGTGGGACAGCTAACTATGGCTACACCTTC
TRBV12-3/TRBV12-4	TRBJ1-2	NA	13	NA	CASSRRTDYGYTF	TGTGCCAGCAGCCGGAGGACAGACTATGGCTACACCTTC
TRBV2	TRBJ2-3	NA	15	NA	CASSPPVAATDTQYF	TGTGCCAGCAGTCCACCGGTAGCGGCCACAGATACGCAGTATTTT
TRBV29-1	TRBJ1-3	NA	15	NA	CSASPGRESGNTIYF	TGCAGCGCATCTCCAGGGAGGGAGTCTGGAAACACCATATATTTT
TRBV12-3/TRBV12-4	TRBJ2-7	NA	19	TRBD2	CASSPLPGLAGPGSYEQYF	TGTGCCAGCAGTCCCTTACCGGGACTAGCGGGCCCGGGCTCCTACGAGCAGTACTTC
TRBV12-3/TRBV12-4	TRBJ2-5	NA	12	NA	CASRFAGETQYF	TGTGCCAGCAGGTTTGCGGGCGAGACCCAGTACTTC
TRBV5-5	TRBJ1-2	NA	13	NA	CAGSFLGNYGYTF	TGTGCCGGCAGCTTCCTGGGAAACTATGGCTACACCTTC
TRBV21-1	TRBJ2-7	few	17	NA	CASSKAHGLPCAYEQYF	TGTGCCAGCAGCAAAGCTCATGGCCTTCCCTGCGCCTACGAGCAGTACTTC
TRBV6-1	TRBJ1-4	NA	16	TRBD1	CASSEDGTGNNEKLFF	TGTGCCAGCAGTGAAGATGGGACAGGGAATAATGAAAAACTGTTTTTT
TRBV5-1	TRBJ2-3	NA	12	NA	CASSFYSDTQYF	TGCGCCAGCAGCTTTTATTCGGATACGCAGTATTTT
TRBV29-1	TRBJ2-3	NA	13	TRBD1	CSVLDRGGDTQYF	TGCAGCGTCTTGGACAGGGGGGGGGATACGCAGTATTTT